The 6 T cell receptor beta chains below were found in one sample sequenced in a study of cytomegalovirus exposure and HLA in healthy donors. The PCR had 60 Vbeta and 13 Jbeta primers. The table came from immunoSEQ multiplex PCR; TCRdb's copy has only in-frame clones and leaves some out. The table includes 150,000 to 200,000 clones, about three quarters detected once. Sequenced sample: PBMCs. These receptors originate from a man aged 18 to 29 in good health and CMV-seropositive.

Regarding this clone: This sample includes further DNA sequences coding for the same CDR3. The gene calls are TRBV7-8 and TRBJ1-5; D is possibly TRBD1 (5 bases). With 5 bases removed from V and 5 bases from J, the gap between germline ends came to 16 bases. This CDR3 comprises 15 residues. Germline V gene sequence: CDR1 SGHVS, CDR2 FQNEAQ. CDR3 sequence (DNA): TGTGCCAGCAGCCAAGGGGCAGGACGAGATCAGCCCCAGCATTTT. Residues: CASSQGAGRDQPQHF.

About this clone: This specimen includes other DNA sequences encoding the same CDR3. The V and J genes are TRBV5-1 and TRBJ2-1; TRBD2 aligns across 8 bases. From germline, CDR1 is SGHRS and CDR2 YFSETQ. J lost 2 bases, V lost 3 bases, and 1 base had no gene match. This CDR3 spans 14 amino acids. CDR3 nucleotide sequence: TGCGCCAGCAGCTCGGGACTAGCCTACAATGAGCAGTTCTTC. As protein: CASSSGLAYNEQFF. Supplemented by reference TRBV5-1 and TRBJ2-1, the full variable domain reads KAGVTQTPRYLIKTRGQQVTLSCSPISGHRSVSWYQQTPGQGLQFLFEYFSETQRNKGNFPGRFSGRQFSNSRSEMNVSTLELGDSALYLCASSSGLAYNEQFFGPGTRLTVL.

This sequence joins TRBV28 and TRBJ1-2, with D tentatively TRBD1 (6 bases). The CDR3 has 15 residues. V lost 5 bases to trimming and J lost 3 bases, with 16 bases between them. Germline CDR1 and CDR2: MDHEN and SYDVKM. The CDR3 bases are TGTGCCAGCAGTCCATCTTCGGGACAATACTATGGCTACACCTTC. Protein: CASSPSSGQYYGYTF.

In DNA form, the CDR3 reads TGTGCCAGCAGCCGGGGGACGACAAGTTCACCCCTCCACTTT. It yields the protein CASSRGTTSSPLHF. The chain couples TRBV5-5 to TRBJ1-6, with D maybe TRBD1 (5 bases). The CDR3 covers 14 residues. The germline V gene encodes CDR1 SGHKS and CDR2 YYEKEE (reference sequence). The V gene lost 4 bases and the J gene lost 9 bases, with 14 bases spanning the gap. The variable domain in full, with the rest retrieved from reference TRBV5-5 and TRBJ1-6, is DAGVTQSPTHLIKTRGQQVTLRCSPISGHKSVSWYQQVLGQGPQFIFQYYEKEERGRGNFPDRFSARQFPNYSSELNVNALLLGDSALYLCASSRGTTSSPLHFGNGTRLTVT.

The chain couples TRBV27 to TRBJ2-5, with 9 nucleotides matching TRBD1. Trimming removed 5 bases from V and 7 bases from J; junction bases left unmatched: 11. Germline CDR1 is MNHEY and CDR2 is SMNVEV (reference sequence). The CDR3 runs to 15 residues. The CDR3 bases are TGTGCCAGCAGTCCCGGGACAGGGATTTCGGTGACCCAGTACTTC. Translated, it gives CASSPGTGISVTQYF.

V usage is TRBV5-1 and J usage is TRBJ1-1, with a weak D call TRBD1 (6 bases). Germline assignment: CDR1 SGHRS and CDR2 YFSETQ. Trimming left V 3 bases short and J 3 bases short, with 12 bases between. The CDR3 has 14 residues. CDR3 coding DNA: TGCGCCAGCAGCTCCGGACAGTTGGACACTGAAGCTTTCTTT. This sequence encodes CASSSGQLDTEAFF.